The clone carrying this T cell receptor (beta chain) came up once. These data originate in a study of blood T cell repertoires in COVID-19. For the study at large: Researchers got acute and convalescent COVID-19 samples from the United States, Italy and Spain. PBMCs, B-cell-depleted T cells, or T cells were the source of the cDNA or gDNA that made up the material.

The CDR3 runs 15 residues. Trimming stripped 8 bases from V and 3 bases from J, with 19 bases between. CDR1 is MDHEN, CDR2 SYDVKM, per germline. Using immunoSEQ multiplex PCR, the repertoire was profiled, and TCRdb retains in-frame clones only, with some absent. The table lists tens of thousands of clones, roughly 84% of them singletons, with over 7.5% in the top ten. The source of this sequence is a man over 45 with active COVID-19. This chain uses TRBV28 with TRBJ1-2, with D possibly being TRBD1 (6 bases). Sequencing was performed on peripheral blood. The CDR3 here is CASGGLGPTDYGYTF. The CDR3 DNA reads as TGTGCCAGCGGGGGCCTGGGCCCGACTGACTATGGCTACACCTTC.